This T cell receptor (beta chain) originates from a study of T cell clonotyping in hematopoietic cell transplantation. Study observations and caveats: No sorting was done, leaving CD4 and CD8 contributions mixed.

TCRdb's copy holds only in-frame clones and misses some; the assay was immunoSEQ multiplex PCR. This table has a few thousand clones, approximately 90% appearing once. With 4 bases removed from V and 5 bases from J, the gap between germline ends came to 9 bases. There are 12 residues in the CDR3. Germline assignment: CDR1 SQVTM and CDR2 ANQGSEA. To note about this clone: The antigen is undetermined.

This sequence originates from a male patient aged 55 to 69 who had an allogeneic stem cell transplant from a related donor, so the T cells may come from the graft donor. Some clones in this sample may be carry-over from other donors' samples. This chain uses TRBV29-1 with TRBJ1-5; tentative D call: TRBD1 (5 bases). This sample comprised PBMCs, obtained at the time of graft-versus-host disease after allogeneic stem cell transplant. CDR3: CSVAGLDQPQHF. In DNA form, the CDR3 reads TGCAGCGTTGCAGGGCTGGATCAGCCCCAGCATTTT. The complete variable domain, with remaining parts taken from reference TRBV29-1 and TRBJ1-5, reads SAVISQKPSRDICQRGTSLTIQCQVDSQVTMMFWYRQQPGQSLTLIATANQGSEATYESGFVIDKFPISRPNLTFSTLTVSNMSPEDSSIYLCSVAGLDQPQHFGDGTRLSIL.